This T cell receptor beta chain was sequenced during a study of blood T cell repertoires in COVID-19. Overall study context: Samples representing acute and convalescent COVID-19 were sourced from the United States, Italy and Spain. T cells, B-cell-depleted T cells, or PBMCs provided the cDNA or gDNA that served as material.

How the authors handled the data: Amplifying reference gene primers gave estimates of nucleated cell counts. Method: immunoSEQ multiplex PCR; TCRdb's copy keeps in-frame clones and lacks some. The V and J calls and clone size were taken over from that table, and D and trimming were inferred from the DNA. This sample yields fewer than 75,000 clones, of which 79% are seen a single time; around 5.9% belongs to the top ten. Germline V CDR1 and CDR2: MNHNS, SASEGT. The CDR3 runs to 14 residues. The V end lost 0 bases, the J end lost 10 bases, and 10 bases lay between the germline ends. The chain links TRBV6-1 to TRBJ1-6; D is possibly TRBD1 (5 bases). Sequenced input: peripheral blood. This clonotype was obtained from a woman in her sixties with acute or convalescent COVID-19. The CDR3 spells CASSEAGGSSPLHF. In nucleotides, the CDR3 is TGTGCCAGCAGTGAAGCGGGGGGGTCCTCACCCCTCCACTTT.